A selection of T cell receptor beta chains follows, all from one sample in a study of control samples from healthy donors and cancer patients. Sequencing was performed with immunoSEQ multiplex PCR; in TCRdb, only in-frame clones are kept and a portion is missing. Of around 130,000 clones in the sample, roughly 90% were seen once. Material for sequencing was blood. Receptor source: a man between 45 and 60 years old in good health. CDR3s include the opening cysteine and the closing phenylalanine or tryptophan. D genes are given only for firm matches. Size is stated for part of the rows, as once, few or many counts, or as a class when the clone is expanded.

cdr3_length j_call d_call v_call clone_size cdr3_nt cdr3_aa
17 TRBJ2-1 NA TRBV7-2 once TGTGCCAGCAGCTTAGCCTTTAGTGGGCTAGCCCGCAATGAGCAGTTCTTC CASSLAFSGLARNEQFF
15 TRBJ2-5 NA TRBV6-4 NA TGTGCCAGCAGTGATCCCGACAGTTACCAAGAGACCCAGTACTTC CASSDPDSYQETQYF
12 TRBJ2-1 NA TRBV5-4 NA TGTGCCAGCAGCCCTAGGGACACCGAGCAGTTCTTC CASSPRDTEQFF
15 TRBJ2-2 TRBD1 TRBV19 NA TGTGCCAGTAGACCCGACAGGGAGAACACCGGGGAGCTGTTTTTT CASRPDRENTGELFF
17 TRBJ2-2 TRBD1 TRBV28 NA TGTGCCAGCAGCGTAATTACCGGGACAGGGGGGACCGGGGAGCTGTTTTTT CASSVITGTGGTGELFF
18 TRBJ1-2 TRBD1 TRBV15 few TGTGCCACCAGCAGAGATCTTTCCGCGGAGACAGGGGACTATGGCTACACCTTC CATSRDLSAETGDYGYTF
15 TRBJ1-1 NA TRBV13 NA TGTGCCAGCAGCGTTCACACAGGAAGGAACACTGAAGCTTTCTTT CASSVHTGRNTEAFF
15 TRBJ1-3 NA TRBV19 NA TGTGCCAGTAGTTCCAGGGAGTTGGGCGGAAACACCATATATTTT CASSSRELGGNTIYF
14 TRBJ1-1 NA TRBV7-2 NA TGTGCCAGCAGTCGCGACCCGGGCGTCACTGAAGCTTTCTTT CASSRDPGVTEAFF
15 TRBJ1-6 NA TRBV10-3 NA TGTGCCATCAGTCCCCGCGCGGAGGCTAATTCACCCCTCCACTTT CAISPRAEANSPLHF
15 TRBJ2-7 TRBD1 TRBV9 NA TGTGCCAGCAGCGTAGAGGGGGCAAACAGCGACGAGCAGTACTTC CASSVEGANSDEQYF
13 TRBJ1-5 NA TRBV28 NA TGTGCCACGACAGTTTATAGCAATCAGCCCCAGCATTTT CATTVYSNQPQHF
14 TRBJ2-3 TRBD1 TRBV10-2 NA TGCGCCAGCCGAACAGGGGCTAGCACAGATACGCAGTATTTT CASRTGASTDTQYF
14 TRBJ2-7 NA TRBV5-1 few TGCGCCAGCAGCTTGACGGCTCTCCCCTACGAGCAGTACTTC CASSLTALPYEQYF
18 TRBJ1-3 TRBD1 TRBV4-1 once TGCGCCAGCAGCCAGTATTCGGGACAGAAGAATTCTGGAAACACCATATATTTT CASSQYSGQKNSGNTIYF
14 TRBJ1-2 NA TRBV30 NA TGTGCCTGGAGTGACTTTGGGGGATTCCCTCCCTACACCTTC CAWSDFGGFPPYTF
13 TRBJ1-2 NA TRBV10-1 NA TGCGCCAGCTCACGACCCTCCTCCTATGGCTACACCTTC CASSRPSSYGYTF
15 TRBJ2-7 NA TRBV2 once TGTGCCAGCAGTGAAGAGGCAGGGGAATCCTACGAGCAGTACTTC CASSEEAGESYEQYF
15 TRBJ1-6 NA TRBV11-2 NA TGTGCCAGCAGCTTAGATGGGCTATATAATTCACCCCTCCACTTT CASSLDGLYNSPLHF
16 TRBJ2-7 TRBD2 TRBV10-3 NA TGTGCCATCAGTGAGCAAGGGACTAGCGCCTCCTACGAGCAGTACTTC CAISEQGTSASYEQYF